This TCR beta chain was obtained from a study of tumor T cells in aggressive B-cell lymphoma. In regard to this clone: In the same sample, other DNA sequences code for this CDR3.

TCRdb's copy holds only in-frame clones and misses some; the assay was immunoSEQ multiplex PCR. The sample holds about 7,400 clones, about four fifths seen once. This CDR3 is built from 13 residues. V lost 6 bases and J lost 11, with 19 bases in between. Germline CDR1 reads MNHEY; CDR2 reads SMNVEV (reference sequence). The rearrangement uses TRBV27 and TRBJ2-5; D may be TRBD2 (6 bases). The source of this sequence is an adult with diffuse large B cell lymphoma. The sample comprised tumor tissue. CDR3 coding DNA: TGTGCCAGCAGGCGCACCCGGGACTCCTTTCAGTACTTC. This encodes CASRRTRDSFQYF.